The source of this T cell receptor (beta chain) is a study of beta chain features in type 1 diabetes. This CDR3 is 14 amino acids long. Germline V lookup: CDR1 MNHEY, CDR2 SVGAGI. The V gene lost 6 bases and the J gene lost 1 base, with 12 bases spanning the gap. Every bit of the isolated RNA underwent reverse transcription, so sequencing read expressed TCRB transcripts. Sequenced by immunoSEQ multiplex PCR; TCRdb stores in-frame clones only, minus some. The data show fewer than 400,000 clones, roughly 8% seen once. J is TRBJ1-1 and V is TRBV6-5; D is perhaps TRBD1 (5 bases). The sequencing sample was made of central memory CD4+ T cells from blood. The source of this sequence is a woman in her late teens or twenties in good health. As DNA, the CDR3 is TGTGCCAGCAGACGGAACACAGGGAACACTGAAGCTTTCTTT. The encoded protein is CASRRNTGNTEAFF.